This TCR beta chain derives from a study of human T cells and chemical hapten exposure. Study-level background: Diphenylcyclopropenone doses were given weekly to the scalps of patients across the roughly 24-week study. Mainly, slight library volume differences in the pool made TCR yields vary.

General study results and limits: Sensitizing to DPC left TCRs with a frequency above 1 in 1000 unaltered.

The CDR3 contains 18 residues. The library attached unique molecular identifiers to individual cDNA molecules. TCRdb re-called the RACE reads with MiXCR, one entry per CDR3 protein. The repertoire holds over 100,000 distinct CDR3 sequences, with about a tenth as singletons. About this clonotype: The antigen remains undetermined.

Time point noted: patch test 2, 6 weeks after DPC sensitization. Documented treatment: therapeutic diphenylcyclopropenone sensitization with weekly scalp DPC. This TCR derives from a woman aged 35 to 49 with alopecia areata. Some clones in this sample may be carry-over from other donors' samples. This specimen consisted of whole blood, obtained in connection with sensitization to the hapten diphenylcyclopropenone (DPC). The chain joins TRBV21-1 to TRBJ2-7; the table's TRBD1 call for D was not verified on the DNA. TRBV21-1 is deemed a pseudogene. DNA for the CDR3: TGTGCCAGCACAATAAAGACGCTTCACCGGGACGCAGCATACGAGCAGTACTTC. Residues: CASTIKTLHRDAAYEQYF.